These 30 T cell receptor beta chains share one sample of origin, sequenced in a study of blood T cells in healthy people across ages. The authors ran a second PCR of about 6 to 11 cycles using a sample-barcoded 5' primer and a J-beta primer mix. Each CDR3 protein gets one entry after TCRdb re-called the 5' RACE reads with MiXCR. Found here are about 780,000 distinct CDR3 sequences, approximately 59% of them singletons; the top ten hold around a quarter. The sequenced material came from blood. Receptors originate from a young man in good health.

This clonotype showed up just once. This chain uses TRBV9 with TRBJ1-6; a possible D gene is TRBD1 (5 bases). Looked up from germline, CDR1 is SGDLS and CDR2 is YYNGEE. This CDR3 region has 16 residues. Trimming left V 4 bases short and J 0 bases short, with 11 bases between. The CDR3 bases are TGTGCCAGCAGCAGGGACCCAAGCTCCTATAATTCACCCCTCCACTTT. The encoded protein is CASSRDPSSYNSPLHF.

This chain links TRBV3-1 with TRBJ2-1; D call uncertain. The CDR3 spans 15 residues. The V gene lost 4 bases and the J gene lost 2 bases, with 12 bases spanning the gap. Germline V lookup: CDR1 LGHDT, CDR2 YNNKEL (reference sequence). The CDR3 loop reads CASSLRPTTYNEQFF. The CDR3 nucleotides are TGTGCCAGCAGCCTTCGCCCGACGACCTACAATGAGCAGTTCTTC.

This chain's CDR3 is CASSPSRVGNEKLFF. For the CDR3, the DNA is TGCGCCAGCAGTCCCTCCCGAGTCGGGAATGAAAAACTGTTTTTT. J is TRBJ1-4 and V is TRBV4-3; no clear D. Germline lookup yields CDR1 LGHNA and CDR2 YSLEER. The CDR3 spans 15 residues. Trimming removed 6 bases from V and 5 bases from J, with 16 bases in between.

The chain couples TRBV6-4 to TRBJ2-7; D perhaps matches TRBD2 (5 bases). The CDR3 length is 13 residues. Deletions cut 5 bases from V and 2 bases from J, with 10 bases between. Germline CDR1 reads MRHNA; CDR2 reads SNTAGT. CDR3 sequence reads: CASSQEAAYEQYF. The CDR3, as DNA: TGTGCCAGCAGTCAGGAGGCCGCCTACGAGCAGTACTTC.

V usage is TRBV19 and J usage is TRBJ1-5; 9 bases fit TRBD1. The CDR3 runs 19 residues. The junction had 13 bases not matched to a gene; V was cut back by 4 bases and J by 0 bases. Germline V lookup: CDR1 LNHDA, CDR2 SQIVND (reference sequence). The CDR3 nucleotides are TGTGCCAGTAGTAGCCCATGGGACAGGGTTGAGGATAGCAATCAGCCCCAGCATTTT. Amino acid sequence: CASSSPWDRVEDSNQPQHF.

V gene TRBV20-1 combines with J gene TRBJ1-2; D gene unclear. CDR1 is DFQATT, CDR2 SNEGSKA, per germline (reference sequence). CDR3 length: 11 amino acids. Trimming took 4 bases from V and 0 from J, leaving 3 bases between them. The DNA for the CDR3 is TGCAGTGCTACCCCTAACTATGGCTACACCTTC. This codes for CSATPNYGYTF.

The chain is built from TRBV29-1 and TRBJ1-5; 9 bases fit TRBD1. The V gene end was trimmed by 5 bases and the J gene end by 6 bases; junction bases not matched to a gene: 5. Germline lookup yields CDR1 SQVTM and CDR2 ANQGSEA. The CDR3 is made up of 13 amino acids. The CDR3 DNA reads TGCAGCGTTACAGGGGGCGCGGGTCAGCCCCAGCATTTT. It yields the protein CSVTGGAGQPQHF.

This clonotype was observed at least ten times. The chain recombines TRBV5-1 with TRBJ2-3; TRBD2 aligns across 10 bases. Per the germline V gene, CDR1 is SGHRS and CDR2 is YFSETQ. The CDR3 spans 14 residues. V lost 2 bases and J lost 5; bases outside the gene matches: 2. Here the CDR3 reads CASSLPSGGDTQYF. For the CDR3, the DNA is TGCGCCAGCAGCTTACCTAGCGGGGGAGATACGCAGTATTTT.

This chain uses TRBV9 with TRBJ1-4, with D possibly matching TRBD1 (6 bases). The germline V gene encodes CDR1 SGDLS and CDR2 YYNGEE. This CDR3 contains 15 residues. Trimming took 4 bases from V and 5 from J, leaving 15 bases between them. CDR3 DNA sequence: TGTGCCAGCAGCCCTAGGGGGGGGCCCAATGAAAAACTGTTTTTT. It yields the protein CASSPRGGPNEKLFF.

V and J are TRBV7-2 and TRBJ2-7; a weak D match, TRBD2 (7 bases). The J call is in doubt because the DNA end fits TRBJ2-5 better. The CDR3 totals 14 residues. CDR1 SGHTA and CDR2 FQGNSA come from the germline V gene. DNA for the CDR3: TGTGCCAGCAGCTCAATGGGGGGGCCGGAGACCCAGTACTTC. It codes for CASSSMGGPETQYF.

In this sample, this clonotype turned up a few times. The gene calls are TRBV29-1 and TRBJ2-1; TRBD2 matches at 8 bases. The CDR3 has 15 residues. V was clipped by 3 bases and J by 0 bases; unmatched bases: 4. Germline values: CDR1 SQVTM, CDR2 ANQGSEA. The CDR3 sequence: CSVDLAGSSYNEQFF. In DNA, the CDR3 is TGCAGCGTTGATTTAGCGGGGAGCTCCTACAATGAGCAGTTCTTC.

The chain couples TRBV30 to TRBJ1-5; D is unclear. Trimming pared 0 bases from V and 5 bases from J, leaving 8 bases between. Germline lookup yields CDR1 GTSNPN and CDR2 SVGIG (reference sequence). This CDR3 has 13 amino acids. The CDR3 protein is CAWSVQEDQPQHF. Written as DNA, the CDR3 is TGTGCCTGGAGTGTCCAGGAGGATCAGCCCCAGCATTTT. Drawing the rest from reference TRBV30 and TRBJ1-5, the complete variable domain is SQTIHQWPATLVQPVGSPLSLECTVEGTSNPNLYWYRQAAGRGLQLLFYSVGIGQISSEVPQNLSASRPQDRQFILSSKKLLLSDSGFYLCAWSVQEDQPQHFGDGTRLSIL.

V usage is TRBV5-1 and J usage is TRBJ1-4, with 8 nucleotides matching TRBD1. This CDR3 has 15 amino acids. From germline, CDR1 is SGHRS and CDR2 YFSETQ. V shed 2 bases and J 6 bases; nucleotides not matched to a gene: 6. The CDR3 sequence is CASSLGQGVYEKLFF. CDR3 in DNA: TGCGCCAGCAGCTTAGGACAGGGAGTTTATGAAAAACTGTTTTTT.

The J gene is TRBJ2-3, the V gene TRBV6-5, with 8 positions matching TRBD2. The germline V gene has CDR1 MNHEY and CDR2 SVGAGI. J lost 7 bases, V lost 2 bases, and 8 bases had no gene match. The CDR3 has 15 amino acids. The CDR3 protein is CASSYGAGVANTQYF. The CDR3 bases are TGTGCCAGCAGTTACGGAGCGGGGGTGGCGAATACGCAGTATTTT.

The rearrangement joins TRBV25-1 to TRBJ2-7, with D possibly TRBD1 on 6 matching bases. The end of the DNA fits TRBJ2-5 better, so the J call may be wrong. From germline, CDR1 is MGHDK and CDR2 SYGVNS. The CDR3 contains 16 residues. The DNA of the CDR3 is TGTGCCAGCAGTGACCCTAGGAAGGGGGAGAGAGAGACCCAGTACTTC. Translated, it gives CASSDPRKGERETQYF.

This clonotype appeared a few times. The rearrangement uses TRBV4-3 and TRBJ2-1; 9 bases are shared with TRBD1. The CDR3 length is 15 residues. CDR1 is LGHNA and CDR2 is YSLEER in the germline V gene. The trim removed 4 bases at V and 2 bases at J, leaving 3 bases unmatched. The CDR3 reads CASSPTGGTYNEQFF. The CDR3 coding sequence is TGCGCCAGCAGCCCTACAGGGGGCACCTACAATGAGCAGTTCTTC.

V gene TRBV3-1 combines with J gene TRBJ1-2; a possible D gene is TRBD1 (5 bases). The CDR3 is 15 amino acids. Looked up from germline, CDR1 is LGHDT and CDR2 is YNNKEL (reference sequence). Trimming took off 1 base at V and 4 bases at J, with 13 bases between the two ends. CDR3: CASSQARTGPYGYTF. The CDR3, as DNA: TGTGCCAGCAGCCAAGCGAGAACAGGACCCTATGGCTACACCTTC.

This sequence joins TRBV9 and TRBJ2-7; 16 nucleotides align to TRBD2. The CDR3 loop spans 17 amino acids. Germline trimming cut 4 bases from V and 5 bases from J; bases unmatched to any gene: 9. Germline values: CDR1 SGDLS, CDR2 YYNGEE. In nucleotides, the CDR3 is TGTGCCAGCAGCCCCGGGACTAGCGGGGGGGTATTCCACGAGCAGTACTTC. Amino acids: CASSPGTSGGVFHEQYF.

This chain joins TRBV7-2 and TRBJ2-1, with TRBD1 matching 7 bases. V gave up 5 bases and J gave up 0 bases; unmatched junction bases: 7. CDR3 size: 16 residues. Per the germline V gene, CDR1 is SGHTA and CDR2 is FQGNSA. The CDR3 coding sequence is TGTGCCAGCAGCCCACAGACAGGGAGCTCCTACAATGAGCAGTTCTTC. Protein: CASSPQTGSSYNEQFF.

The chain is built from TRBV4-2 and TRBJ2-3, with TRBD1 matching 7 bases. The CDR3 contains 15 residues. V was pared by 1 base and J by 3 bases, with 4 bases of the junction left unmatched. Germline V CDR1 and CDR2: LGHNA, YNFKEQ. CDR3 DNA: TGTGCCAGCAGCCAAGGTAGACAGGGAACAGATACGCAGTATTTT. The encoded protein is CASSQGRQGTDTQYF.

Remarks on this clonotype: Compared with germline, one end of the junction differs, possibly owing to a read error. The V and J genes are TRBV7-8 and TRBJ1-2, with a tentative D call TRBD1 (6 bases). Germline V lookup: CDR1 SGHVS, CDR2 FQNEAQ. This CDR3 has 15 amino acids. The CDR3 nucleotides are TGTGCCAGCAGCTTAGTGGACAGTTATAACTATGGCTACACTTTC. Translation gives CASSLVDSYNYGYTF.

The J gene is TRBJ2-3, the V gene TRBV3-1; D call uncertain. The CDR3 is made up of 13 amino acids. The V gene lost 1 base and the J gene lost 4 bases, with 6 bases spanning the gap. Germline V gene data show CDR1 as LGHDT and CDR2 as YNNKEL (reference sequence). The CDR3 protein is CASSQAVADTQYF. The DNA for the CDR3 is TGTGCCAGCAGCCAAGCTGTCGCAGATACGCAGTATTTT.

This clonotype was recorded only once. The chain uses TRBV7-2 and TRBJ2-5; 7 bases fit TRBD1. TRBJ2-7 explains the end of the DNA better; the J call may be wrong. CDR1 and CDR2 (germline): SGHTA, FQGNSA. The CDR3 totals 14 residues. CDR3 sequence reads: CASSYRGPLYEQYF. The CDR3 DNA sequence: TGTGCCAGCAGCTACAGGGGACCACTCTACGAGCAGTACTTC.

This clonotype was found a few times. V gene TRBV7-2 combines with J gene TRBJ1-6; TRBD1 matches at 10 bases. Germline CDR1 reads SGHTA; CDR2 reads FQGNSA. The CDR3 loop spans 16 amino acids. The trim removed 0 bases at V and 9 bases at J, leaving 5 bases unmatched. The CDR3 nucleotides read TGTGCCAGCAGCTTAGCCCCGGACAGGGGGGGTTCACCCCTCCACTTT. Translation: CASSLAPDRGGSPLHF.

The genes are TRBV7-2 and TRBJ2-7, with no clear D. The germline gives CDR1 SGHTA, CDR2 FQGNSA. The CDR3 sequence is 15 residues long. Trimming removed 4 bases at V and 7 bases at J, with 20 bases between. The CDR3 here is CASSWDWLEGYEQYF. CDR3 coding DNA: TGTGCCAGCAGCTGGGATTGGCTAGAAGGATATGAGCAGTACTTC. The complete variable domain, with remaining parts taken from reference TRBV7-2 and TRBJ2-7, reads GAGVSQSPSNKVTEKGKDVELRCDPISGHTALYWYRQSLGQGLEFLIYFQGNSAPDKSGLPSDRFSAERTGGSVSTLTIQRTQQEDSAVYLCASSWDWLEGYEQYFGPGTRLTVT.

The V gene is TRBV7-2, the J gene TRBJ2-7, with D hard to call. The CDR3 consists of 14 residues. Between the trimmed V and J ends, which lost 1 base and 3 bases, there was a span of 10 bases. Germline V gene sequence: CDR1 SGHTA, CDR2 FQGNSA. The CDR3 spells CASSLVAQLYEQYF. In nucleotides, the CDR3 is TGTGCCAGCAGCTTAGTGGCCCAGCTCTACGAGCAGTACTTC.

The chain carries TRBV29-1 and TRBJ2-7; D not certain. The length of the CDR3 is 12 residues. Looked up from germline, CDR1 is SQVTM and CDR2 is ANQGSEA. The V end lost 5 bases, the J end lost 2 bases, and 10 bases lay between the germline ends. DNA for the CDR3: TGCAGCGTTCTCGTATCTGCCTACGAGCAGTACTTC. It is translated as CSVLVSAYEQYF.

The sample holds one count of this clonotype. This may stem from a read error, because a much larger clone lies one nucleotide away. V and J are TRBV2 and TRBJ2-2, with D perhaps given as TRBD1 or TRBD2 (6 bases each). The CDR3 is 14 residues long. Germline V gives CDR1 SNHLY, CDR2 FYNNEI. CDR3 sequence: CVSEGGLASGELFF. The CDR3, as DNA: TGTGTCAGCGAAGGGGGGCTAGCTTCCGGGGAGCTGTTTTTT.

V and J are TRBV7-9 and TRBJ2-1; D is unresolved. The CDR3 is made up of 13 amino acids. Trimming removed 3 bases from V and 14 bases from J, with 17 bases in between. Germline V gene lookup returns CDR1 SEHNR and CDR2 FQNEAQ (reference sequence). CDR3 bases: TGTGCCAGCAGCTTGGGTGTACAAGAGACCAAGTTCTTC. Its protein is CASSLGVQETKFF.

The V call is TRBV24-1, the J call TRBJ2-7; TRBD2 matches 8 bases. The ends lost 7 bases at V and 1 base at J; junction bases unmatched: 2. Germline-derived CDR1 and CDR2 are KGHDR and SFDVKD. The CDR3 is 13 residues long. The CDR3 loop is CATSGGVSYEQYF. The CDR3 DNA sequence: TGTGCCACCAGCGGGGGGGTTTCCTACGAGCAGTACTTC.